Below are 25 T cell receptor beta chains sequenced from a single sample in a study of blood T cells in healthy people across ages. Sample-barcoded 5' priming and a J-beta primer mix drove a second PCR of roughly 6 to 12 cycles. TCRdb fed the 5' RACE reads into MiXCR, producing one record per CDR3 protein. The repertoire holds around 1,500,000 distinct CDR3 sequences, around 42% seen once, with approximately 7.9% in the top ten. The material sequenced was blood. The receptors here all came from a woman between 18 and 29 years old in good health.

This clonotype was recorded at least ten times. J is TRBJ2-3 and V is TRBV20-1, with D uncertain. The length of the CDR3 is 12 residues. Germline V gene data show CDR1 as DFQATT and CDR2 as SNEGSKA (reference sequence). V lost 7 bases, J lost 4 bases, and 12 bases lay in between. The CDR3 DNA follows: TGCAGTGTTCGGACGACGGCAGATACGCAGTATTTT. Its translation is CSVRTTADTQYF.

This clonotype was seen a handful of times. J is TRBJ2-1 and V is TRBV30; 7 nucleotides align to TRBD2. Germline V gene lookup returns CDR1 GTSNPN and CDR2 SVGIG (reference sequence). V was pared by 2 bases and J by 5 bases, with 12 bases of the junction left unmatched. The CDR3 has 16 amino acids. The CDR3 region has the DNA TGTGCCTGGAGTACGGTAGGGCGGGAGTGGCACAATGAGCAGTTCTTC. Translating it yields CAWSTVGREWHNEQFF.

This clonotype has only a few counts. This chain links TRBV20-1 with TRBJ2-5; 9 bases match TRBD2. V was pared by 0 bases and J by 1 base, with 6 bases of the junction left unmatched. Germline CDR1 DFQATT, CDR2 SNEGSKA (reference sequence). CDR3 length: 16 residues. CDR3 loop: CSARDLLAGAQETQYF. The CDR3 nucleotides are TGCAGTGCTAGAGATCTCTTAGCGGGGGCCCAAGAGACCCAGTACTTC.

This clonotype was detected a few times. The CDR3 here is CASSRTSGGAYNEQYF. The CDR3 bases are TGTGCCAGCAGCCGTACTAGCGGGGGGGCCTACAATGAGCAGTACTTC. The V and J genes are TRBV3-1 and TRBJ2-1; 13 nucleotides align to TRBD2. The DNA matches TRBJ2-7 better at its end, which makes the J call doubtful. This CDR3 spans 16 amino acids. Germline V gives CDR1 LGHDT, CDR2 YNNKEL (reference sequence).

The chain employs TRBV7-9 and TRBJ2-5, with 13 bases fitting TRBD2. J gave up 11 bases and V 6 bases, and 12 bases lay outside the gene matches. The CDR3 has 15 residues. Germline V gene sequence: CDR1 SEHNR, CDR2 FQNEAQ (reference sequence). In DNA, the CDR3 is TGTGCCAGCAGTTTGGGACTAGCGGGGTTCCATGAGCAGTACTTC. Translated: CASSLGLAGFHEQYF.

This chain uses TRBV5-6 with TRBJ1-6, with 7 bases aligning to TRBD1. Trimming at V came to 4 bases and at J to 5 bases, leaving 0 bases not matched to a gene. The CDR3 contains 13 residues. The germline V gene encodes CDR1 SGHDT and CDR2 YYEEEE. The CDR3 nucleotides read TGTGCCAGCAGCGGACAGGATAATTCACCCCTCCACTTT. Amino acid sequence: CASSGQDNSPLHF.

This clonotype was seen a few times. Here the CDR3 DNA reads TGTGCCATCAGTGGTTCCAGCCTGAACACTGAAGCTTTCTTT. It codes for CAISGSSLNTEAFF. The gene calls are TRBV10-3 and TRBJ1-1, with D hard to call. This CDR3 is built from 14 residues. Germline CDR1 ENHRY, CDR2 SYGVKD. V lost 4 bases and J 0 bases, leaving 9 bases between the germline ends.

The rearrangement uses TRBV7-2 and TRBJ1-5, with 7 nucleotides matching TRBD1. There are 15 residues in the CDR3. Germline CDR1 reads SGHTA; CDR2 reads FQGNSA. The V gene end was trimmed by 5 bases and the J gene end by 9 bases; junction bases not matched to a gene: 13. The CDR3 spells CASSGHRGGLGPQHF. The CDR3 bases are TGTGCCAGCAGCGGCCACAGGGGTGGATTGGGGCCCCAGCATTTT.

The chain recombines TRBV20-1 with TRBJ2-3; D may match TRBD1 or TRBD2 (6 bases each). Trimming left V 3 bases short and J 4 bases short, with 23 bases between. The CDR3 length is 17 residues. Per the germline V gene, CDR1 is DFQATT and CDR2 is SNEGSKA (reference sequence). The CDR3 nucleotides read TGCAGTGCTAGGGGGTGGGGGGCCCCGGGTTTGGCAGATACGCAGTATTTT. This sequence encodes CSARGWGAPGLADTQYF.

Written as DNA, the CDR3 is TGCGCCAGCAGCTTTGCCAGGGGGGACACTGAAGCTTTCTTT. Protein product: CASSFARGDTEAFF. The rearrangement links TRBV5-1 to TRBJ1-1; the match to TRBD1 covers 7 bases. V was clipped by 2 bases and J by 3 bases; unmatched bases: 4. Germline assignment: CDR1 SGHRS and CDR2 YFSETQ. This CDR3 has 14 residues.

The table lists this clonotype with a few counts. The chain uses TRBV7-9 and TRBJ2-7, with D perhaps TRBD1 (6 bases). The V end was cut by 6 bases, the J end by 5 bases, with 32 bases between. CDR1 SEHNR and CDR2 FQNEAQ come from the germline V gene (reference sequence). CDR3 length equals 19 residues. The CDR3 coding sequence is TGTGCCAGCAGGCCAGACCGGGACATGGACCCCTTTTTTGTTGACGAGCAGTACTTC. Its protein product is CASRPDRDMDPFFVDEQYF.

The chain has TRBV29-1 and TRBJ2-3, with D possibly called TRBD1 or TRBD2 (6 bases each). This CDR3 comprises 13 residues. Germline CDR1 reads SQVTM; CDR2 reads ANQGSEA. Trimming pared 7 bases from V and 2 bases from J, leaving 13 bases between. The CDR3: CSALGGNTDTQYF. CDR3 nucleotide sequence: TGCAGCGCCCTAGGGGGGAACACAGATACGCAGTATTTT.

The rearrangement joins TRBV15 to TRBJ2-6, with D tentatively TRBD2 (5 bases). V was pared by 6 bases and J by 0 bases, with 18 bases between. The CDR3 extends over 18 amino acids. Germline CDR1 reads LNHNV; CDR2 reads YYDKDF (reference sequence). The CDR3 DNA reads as TGTGCCACCAGACCGGAGGTTAGCTGGTCCTCTGGGGCCAACGTCCTGACTTTC. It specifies CATRPEVSWSSGANVLTF.

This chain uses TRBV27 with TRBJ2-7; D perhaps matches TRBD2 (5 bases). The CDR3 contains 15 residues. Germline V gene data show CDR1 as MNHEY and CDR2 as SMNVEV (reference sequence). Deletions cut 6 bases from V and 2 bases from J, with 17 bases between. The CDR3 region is CASSSIGIITYEQYF. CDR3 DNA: TGTGCCAGCAGCTCTATCGGGATTATAACCTACGAGCAGTACTTC.

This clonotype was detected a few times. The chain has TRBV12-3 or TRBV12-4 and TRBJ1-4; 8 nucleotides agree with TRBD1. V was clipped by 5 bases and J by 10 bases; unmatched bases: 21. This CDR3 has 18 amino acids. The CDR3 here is CASSHGQGRARVEGKLFF. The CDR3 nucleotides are TGTGCCAGCAGTCACGGACAGGGTAGGGCACGCGTGGAGGGAAAACTGTTTTTT.

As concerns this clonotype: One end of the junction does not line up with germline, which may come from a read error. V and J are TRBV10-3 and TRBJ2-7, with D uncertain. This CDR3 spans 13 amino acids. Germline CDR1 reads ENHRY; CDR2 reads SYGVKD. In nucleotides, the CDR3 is TGTGCCGTCAGTGAGTCGAGCTGCTACGAGCAGTACTTC. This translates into CAVSESSCYEQYF.

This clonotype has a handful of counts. The CDR3, as DNA: TGTGCCAGCACGCCAAAAAGGGACAGGGACCTCTATGGCTACACCTTC. It codes for CASTPKRDRDLYGYTF. The chain couples TRBV27 to TRBJ1-2; 9 bases are shared with TRBD1. The length of the CDR3 is 16 residues. After removal of 7 bases from V and 4 bases from J, the junction contained 13 bases not matched to a gene. Germline V gene lookup returns CDR1 MNHEY and CDR2 SMNVEV (reference sequence).

The CDR3 sequence: CSVGQGGAGELFF. CDR3 nucleotide sequence: TGCAGCGTTGGACAGGGGGGGGCCGGGGAGCTGTTTTTT. The chain recombines TRBV29-1 with TRBJ2-2, with TRBD1 matching over 9 bases. Germline V gene lookup returns CDR1 SQVTM and CDR2 ANQGSEA. The CDR3 has 13 residues. V dropped 4 bases and J dropped 6; count of bases not matched to a gene: 3.

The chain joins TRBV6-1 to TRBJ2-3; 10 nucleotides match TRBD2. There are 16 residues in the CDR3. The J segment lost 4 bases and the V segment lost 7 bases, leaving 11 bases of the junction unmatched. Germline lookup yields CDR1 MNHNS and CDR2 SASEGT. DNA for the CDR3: TGTGCCAGCAAAAAGAGTACTAGCGGGAACGCAGATACGCAGTATTTT. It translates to CASKKSTSGNADTQYF.

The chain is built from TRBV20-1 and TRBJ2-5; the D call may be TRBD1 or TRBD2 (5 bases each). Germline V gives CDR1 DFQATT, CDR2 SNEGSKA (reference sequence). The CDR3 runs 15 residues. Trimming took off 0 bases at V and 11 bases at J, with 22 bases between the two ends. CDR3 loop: CSARDSGGALNEQYF. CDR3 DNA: TGCAGTGCTAGAGATTCTGGGGGAGCACTGAATGAGCAGTACTTC.

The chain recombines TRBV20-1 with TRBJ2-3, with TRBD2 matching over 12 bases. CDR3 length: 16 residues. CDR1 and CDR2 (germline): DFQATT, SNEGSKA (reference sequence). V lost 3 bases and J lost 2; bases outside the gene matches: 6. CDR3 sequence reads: CSARATSGGFTDTQYF. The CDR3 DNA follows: TGCAGTGCTAGGGCCACTAGCGGGGGGTTCACAGATACGCAGTATTTT.

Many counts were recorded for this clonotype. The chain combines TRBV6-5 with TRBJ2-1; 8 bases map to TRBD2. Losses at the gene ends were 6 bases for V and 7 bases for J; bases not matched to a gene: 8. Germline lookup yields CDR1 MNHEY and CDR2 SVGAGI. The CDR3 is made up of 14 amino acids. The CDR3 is CASRAAGDVNEQFF. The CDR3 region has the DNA TGTGCCAGCAGGGCAGCGGGAGATGTTAATGAGCAGTTCTTC.

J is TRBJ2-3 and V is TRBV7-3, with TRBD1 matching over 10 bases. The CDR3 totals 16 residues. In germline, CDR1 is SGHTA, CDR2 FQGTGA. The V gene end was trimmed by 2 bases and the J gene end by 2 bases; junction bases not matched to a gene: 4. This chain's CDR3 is CASSLGTGVNTDTQYF. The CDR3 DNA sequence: TGTGCCAGCAGCTTAGGGACAGGGGTTAACACAGATACGCAGTATTTT. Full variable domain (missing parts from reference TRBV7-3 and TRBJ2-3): GAGVSQTPSNKVTEKGKYVELRCDPISGHTALYWYRQSLGQGPEFLIYFQGTGAADDSGLPNDRFFAVRPEGSVSTLKIQRTERGDSAVYLCASSLGTGVNTDTQYFGPGTRLTVL.

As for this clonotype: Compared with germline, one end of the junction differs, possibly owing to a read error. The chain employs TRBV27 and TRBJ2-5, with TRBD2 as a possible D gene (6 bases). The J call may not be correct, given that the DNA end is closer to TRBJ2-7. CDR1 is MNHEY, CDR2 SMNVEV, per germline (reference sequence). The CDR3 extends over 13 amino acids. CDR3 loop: CAGSPSGVYEQYF. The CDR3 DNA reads TGTGCCGGCAGTCCATCGGGGGTCTACGAGCAGTACTTC.

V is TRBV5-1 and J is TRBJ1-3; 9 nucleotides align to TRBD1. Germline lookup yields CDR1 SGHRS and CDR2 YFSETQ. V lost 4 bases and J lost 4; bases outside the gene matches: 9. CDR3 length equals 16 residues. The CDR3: CASSASTGGIGNTIYF. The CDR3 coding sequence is TGCGCCAGCAGCGCATCGACAGGGGGAATCGGAAACACCATATATTTT.